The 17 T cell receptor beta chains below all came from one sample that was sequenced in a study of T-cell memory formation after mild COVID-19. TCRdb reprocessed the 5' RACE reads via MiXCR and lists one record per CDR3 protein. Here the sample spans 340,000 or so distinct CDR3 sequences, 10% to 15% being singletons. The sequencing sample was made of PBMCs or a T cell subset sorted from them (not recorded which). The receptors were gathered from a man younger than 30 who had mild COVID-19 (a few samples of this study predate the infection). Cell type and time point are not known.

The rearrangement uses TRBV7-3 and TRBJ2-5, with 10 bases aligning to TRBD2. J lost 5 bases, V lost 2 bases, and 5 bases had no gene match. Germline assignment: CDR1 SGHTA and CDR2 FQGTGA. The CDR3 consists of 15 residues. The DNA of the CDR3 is TGTGCCAGCAGCTTAGAAGCGGGGGGGCCCGAGACCCAGTACTTC. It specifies CASSLEAGGPETQYF.

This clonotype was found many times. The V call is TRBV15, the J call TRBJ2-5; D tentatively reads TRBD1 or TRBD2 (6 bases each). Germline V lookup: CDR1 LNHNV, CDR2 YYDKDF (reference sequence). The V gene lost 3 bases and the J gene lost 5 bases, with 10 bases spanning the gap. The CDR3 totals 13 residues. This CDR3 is CATSSLGGETQYF. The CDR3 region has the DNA TGTGCCACCAGCAGTTTAGGGGGGGAGACCCAGTACTTC. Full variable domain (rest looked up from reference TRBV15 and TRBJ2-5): DAMVIQNPRYQVTQFGKPVTLSCSQTLNHNVMYWYQQKSSQAPKLLFHYYDKDFNNEADTPDNFQSRRPNTSFCFLDIRSPGLGDTAMYLCATSSLGGETQYFGPGTRLLVL.

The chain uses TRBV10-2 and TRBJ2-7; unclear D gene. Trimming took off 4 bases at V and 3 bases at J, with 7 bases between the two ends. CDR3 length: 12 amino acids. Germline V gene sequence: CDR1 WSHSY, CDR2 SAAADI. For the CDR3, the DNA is TGCGCCAGCAGTGCAGAAAGCTACGAGCAGTACTTC. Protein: CASSAESYEQYF.

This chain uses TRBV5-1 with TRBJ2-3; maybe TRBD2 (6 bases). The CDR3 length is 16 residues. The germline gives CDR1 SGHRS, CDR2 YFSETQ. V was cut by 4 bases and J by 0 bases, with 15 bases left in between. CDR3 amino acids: CASSPRAGTSTDTQYF. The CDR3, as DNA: TGCGCCAGCAGCCCCAGGGCGGGGACTAGCACAGATACGCAGTATTTT.

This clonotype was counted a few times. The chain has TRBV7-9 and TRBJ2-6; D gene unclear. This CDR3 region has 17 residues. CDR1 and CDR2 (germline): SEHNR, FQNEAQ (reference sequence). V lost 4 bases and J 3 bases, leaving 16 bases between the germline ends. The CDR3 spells CASSSEPRAFGANVLTF. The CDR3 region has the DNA TGTGCCAGCAGCTCCGAGCCCCGAGCCTTTGGGGCCAACGTCCTGACTTTC.

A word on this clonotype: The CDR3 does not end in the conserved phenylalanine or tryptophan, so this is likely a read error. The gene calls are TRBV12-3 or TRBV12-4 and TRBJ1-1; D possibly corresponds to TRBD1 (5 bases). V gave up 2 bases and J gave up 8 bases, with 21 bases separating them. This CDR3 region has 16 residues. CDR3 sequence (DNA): TGTGCCAGCAGTTTATGGCGACAGACCAAGGTTTCCGAAGCTTTCTCT. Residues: CASSLWRQTKVSEAFS.

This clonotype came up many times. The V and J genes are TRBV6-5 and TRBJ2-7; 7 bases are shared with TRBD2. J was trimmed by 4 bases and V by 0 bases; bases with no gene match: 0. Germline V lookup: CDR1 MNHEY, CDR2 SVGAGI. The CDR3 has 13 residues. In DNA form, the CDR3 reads TGTGCCAGCAGTTACTCGCGGGGGTACGAGCAGTACGTC. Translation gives CASSYSRGYEQYV.

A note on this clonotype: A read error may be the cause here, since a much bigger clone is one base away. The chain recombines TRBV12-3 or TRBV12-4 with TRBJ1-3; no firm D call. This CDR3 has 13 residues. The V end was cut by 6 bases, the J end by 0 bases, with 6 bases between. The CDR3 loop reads CASSPRSGNTIYF. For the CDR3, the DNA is TGTGCCAGCAGCCCTCGCTCTGGAAACACCATATATTTT.

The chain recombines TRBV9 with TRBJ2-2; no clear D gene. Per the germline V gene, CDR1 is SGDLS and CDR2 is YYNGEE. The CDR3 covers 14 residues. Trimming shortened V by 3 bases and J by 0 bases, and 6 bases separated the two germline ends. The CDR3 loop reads CASSANTNTGELFF. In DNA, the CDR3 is TGTGCCAGCAGCGCAAACACGAACACCGGGGAGCTGTTTTTT.

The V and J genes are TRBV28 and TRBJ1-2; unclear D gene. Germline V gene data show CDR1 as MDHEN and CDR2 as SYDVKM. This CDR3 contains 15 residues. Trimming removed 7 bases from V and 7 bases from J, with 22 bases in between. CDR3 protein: CASNQGRGSHFGYTF. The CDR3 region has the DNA TGTGCCAGCAACCAAGGAAGAGGTTCCCATTTTGGCTACACCTTC.

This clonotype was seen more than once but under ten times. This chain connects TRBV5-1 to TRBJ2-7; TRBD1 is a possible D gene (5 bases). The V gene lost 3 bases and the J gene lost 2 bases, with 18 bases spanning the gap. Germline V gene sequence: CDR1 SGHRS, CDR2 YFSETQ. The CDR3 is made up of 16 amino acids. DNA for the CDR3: TGCGCCAGCAGCTCGCTGGAAACAGGACCACCCTACGAGCAGTACTTC. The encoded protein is CASSSLETGPPYEQYF.

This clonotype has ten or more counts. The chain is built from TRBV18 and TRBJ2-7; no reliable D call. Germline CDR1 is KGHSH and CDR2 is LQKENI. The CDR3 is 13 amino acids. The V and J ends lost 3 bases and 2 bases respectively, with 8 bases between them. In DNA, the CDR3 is TGTGCCAGCTCACCGGACGGAACCTACGAGCAGTACTTC. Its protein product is CASSPDGTYEQYF.

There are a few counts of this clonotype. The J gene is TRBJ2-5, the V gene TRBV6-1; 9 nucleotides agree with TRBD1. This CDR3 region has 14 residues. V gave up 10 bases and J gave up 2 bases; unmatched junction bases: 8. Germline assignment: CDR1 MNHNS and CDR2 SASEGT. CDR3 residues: CAIMDRGGQETQYF. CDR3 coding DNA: TGTGCCATCATGGACAGGGGTGGTCAAGAGACCCAGTACTTC.

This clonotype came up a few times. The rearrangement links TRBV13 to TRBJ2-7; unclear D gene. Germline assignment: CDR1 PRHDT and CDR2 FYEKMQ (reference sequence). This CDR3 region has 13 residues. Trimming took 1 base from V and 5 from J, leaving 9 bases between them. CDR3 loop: CASSLVIRDEQYF. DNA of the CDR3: TGTGCCAGCAGCTTAGTGATAAGGGACGAGCAGTACTTC.

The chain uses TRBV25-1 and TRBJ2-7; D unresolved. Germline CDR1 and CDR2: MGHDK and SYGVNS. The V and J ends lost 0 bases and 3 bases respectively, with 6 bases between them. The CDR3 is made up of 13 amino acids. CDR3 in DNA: TGTGCCAGCAGTGAATATGTCGGCTACGAGCAGTACTTC. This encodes CASSEYVGYEQYF.

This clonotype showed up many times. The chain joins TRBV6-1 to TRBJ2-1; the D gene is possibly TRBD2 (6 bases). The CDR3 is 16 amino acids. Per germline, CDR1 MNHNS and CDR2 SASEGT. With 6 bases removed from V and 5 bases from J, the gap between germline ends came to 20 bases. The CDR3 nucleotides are TGTGCCAGCAGACTCGGGTCGGGACGGGGGAACAATGAGCAGTTCTTC. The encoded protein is CASRLGSGRGNNEQFF.

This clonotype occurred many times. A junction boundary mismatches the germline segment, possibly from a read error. In nucleotides, the CDR3 is TGTGCCAGCAGCTTCCGGGGCCTGAACACTGAAGCTTTCTTT. Translating it yields CASSFRGLNTEAFF. The genes are TRBV5-1 and TRBJ1-1; TRBD1 is a possible D gene (5 bases). Germline V gives CDR1 SGHRS, CDR2 YFSETQ. This CDR3 has 14 residues.